The 15 T cell receptor beta chains below all came from one sample that was sequenced in a study of cytomegalovirus exposure and HLA in healthy donors (dated by TCRdb to about 2017). Receptor libraries were prepared by the immunoSEQ multiplex PCR assay. A mixture of 60 forward primers for TCR Vbeta segments and 13 reverse primers for TCR Jbeta segments was used in the multiplex PCR. TCRdb's version of the immuneACCESS table is confined to in-frame rearrangements and falls short of the full clone set. An unresolved V gene accounts for under half of the shortfall where checked; the remainder is of unknown origin. The sample table holds some 150,000 clones, of which roughly four fifths were seen once. About 6.5% of the sample is in the top ten clones. Material: PBMCs. These receptors all stem from a man under 40 in good health and CMV-seronegative.

The chain combines TRBV15 with TRBJ2-1; 8 nucleotides line up with TRBD2. The V segment lost 0 bases and the J segment 4 bases; nucleotides outside the gene matches: 2. Per germline, CDR1 LNHNV and CDR2 YYDKDF (reference sequence). The CDR3 covers 15 residues. DNA for the CDR3: TGTGCCACCAGCAGAGATCCGGGAGGGTACAATGAGCAGTTCTTC. It specifies CATSRDPGGYNEQFF.

The rearrangement uses TRBV29-1 and TRBJ1-2; 10 nucleotides match TRBD1. Germline loops: CDR1 SQVTM, CDR2 ANQGSEA. The length of the CDR3 is 13 residues. V lost 6 bases to trimming and J lost 5 bases; unmatched junction nucleotides: 6. CDR3 in amino acids: CSVGTGVVYGYTF. The CDR3 DNA follows: TGCAGCGTGGGGACAGGGGTTGTGTATGGCTACACCTTC.

Only a few counts were recorded for this clone. The J gene is TRBJ1-2, the V gene TRBV6-5; maybe TRBD1 (6 bases). The CDR3 runs 13 residues. The V gene lost 4 bases and the J gene lost 8 bases, with 14 bases spanning the gap. The V gene's germline CDR1 is MNHEY and CDR2 SVGAGI. The CDR3 loop reads CASSFTGYGGYTF. The CDR3 bases are TGTGCCAGCAGTTTCACAGGGTACGGCGGCTACACCTTC.

This clone was found once. A junction boundary mismatches the germline segment, possibly from a read error. The chain couples TRBV29-1 to TRBJ1-2, with TRBD1 matching 9 bases. The CDR3 covers 15 residues. Germline CDR1 and CDR2: SQVTM and ANQGSEA. CDR3 loop: CSGKGGGQGSYGYTF. The DNA for the CDR3 is TGCAGCGGAAAGGGGGGGGGACAGGGCTCTTATGGTTACACCTTC.

This clone occurred once. The rearrangement uses TRBV21-1 and TRBJ1-4. TRBV21-1 is labeled a pseudogene. The CDR3 consists of 11 residues. The CDR3 bases are TGTGCCAGCAGCAAGCGGGAAAAACTGTTTTTT. This codes for CASSKREKLFF.

Concerning this clone itself: At one of its ends the junction is not consistent with the germline gene, which may arise from a read error. The chain links TRBV4-2 to TRBJ2-6, with D possibly matching TRBD1 (6 bases). The CDR3 totals 18 residues. Per the germline V gene, CDR1 is LGHNA and CDR2 is YNFKEQ. The CDR3 region has the DNA TGTGCCAGCAGCCAACTGACAGGAGGAAACTCTGGGGCCAACGGCCTGACTTTC. This translates into CASSQLTGGNSGANGLTF.

This chain uses TRBV4-1 with TRBJ2-3; possibly TRBD1 for D (6 bases). The V gene's germline CDR1 is MGHRA and CDR2 YSYEKL. This CDR3 contains 16 residues. V was trimmed by 4 bases and J by 0 bases, leaving 14 bases between them. The CDR3 sequence: CASSRTDKSSTDTQYF. CDR3 in DNA: TGCGCCAGCAGCCGGACAGACAAATCGAGCACAGATACGCAGTATTTT.

The chain links TRBV2 to TRBJ1-5; the D is unclear. CDR1 is SNHLY, CDR2 FYNNEI, per germline. Trimming took 5 bases from V and 5 from J, leaving 10 bases between them. The CDR3 has 13 residues. The CDR3 here is CASSRADDQPQHF. The CDR3 DNA reads as TGTGCCAGCAGTCGAGCGGACGATCAGCCCCAGCATTTT.

The V and J genes are TRBV28 and TRBJ1-5; D gene unclear. V was pared by 1 base and J by 1 base, with 8 bases between. Looked up from germline, CDR1 is MDHEN and CDR2 is SYDVKM. This CDR3 contains 15 residues. The CDR3 sequence is CASSLSDFSNQPQHF. CDR3 in DNA: TGTGCCAGCAGTTTATCGGACTTCAGCAATCAGCCCCAGCATTTT.

The CDR3 sequence: CSATSGMSDTQYF. The CDR3 region has the DNA TGCAGCGCTACTAGCGGGATGTCTGATACGCAGTATTTT. The chain carries TRBV29-1 and TRBJ2-3; 10 nucleotides match TRBD2. The germline CDR1 and CDR2 sequences are SQVTM and ANQGSEA. The CDR3 runs 13 residues. The V gene end was trimmed by 7 bases and the J gene end by 6 bases; junction bases not matched to a gene: 7.

The chain uses TRBV6-5 and TRBJ1-6; D not resolved. The V and J ends lost 0 bases and 1 base respectively, with 7 bases between them. The CDR3 spans 16 residues. CDR1 is MNHEY and CDR2 is SVGAGI in the germline V gene. The CDR3 DNA reads TGTGCCAGCAGTTACTCCTCAGGATCCTATAATTCACCCCTCCACTTT. It specifies CASSYSSGSYNSPLHF.

This clone turned up a few times. This chain links TRBV6-5 with TRBJ2-7; maybe TRBD1 (6 bases). Per germline, CDR1 MNHEY and CDR2 SVGAGI. The V and J ends lost 1 base and 6 bases respectively, with 16 bases between them. The CDR3 is 15 residues long. The CDR3 loop is CASSYLTGVGSEQYF. CDR3 in DNA: TGTGCCAGCAGTTACTTGACAGGAGTCGGAAGCGAGCAGTACTTC.

This chain links TRBV5-1 with TRBJ2-4, with D possibly TRBD1 on 6 matching bases. This CDR3 region has 15 residues. The germline CDR1 and CDR2 sequences are SGHRS and YFSETQ. With 0 bases removed from V and 8 bases from J, the gap between germline ends came to 15 bases. In nucleotides, the CDR3 is TGCGCCAGCAGCTTGGAGGGCAGGGGATGGTACATTCAGTACTTC. Encoded protein: CASSLEGRGWYIQYF.

The chain links TRBV7-2 to TRBJ2-3, with TRBD2 as a possible D gene (5 bases). From germline, CDR1 is SGHTA and CDR2 FQGNSA. V was pared by 5 bases and J by 0 bases, with 9 bases between. The CDR3 extends over 14 amino acids. The CDR3 loop reads CASSRLASTDTQYF. Written as DNA, the CDR3 is TGTGCCAGCAGCCGGCTAGCTAGCACAGATACGCAGTATTTT. Together with reference TRBV7-2 and TRBJ2-3, the CDR3 gives the full variable domain: GAGVSQSPSNKVTEKGKDVELRCDPISGHTALYWYRQSLGQGLEFLIYFQGNSAPDKSGLPSDRFSAERTGGSVSTLTIQRTQQEDSAVYLCASSRLASTDTQYFGPGTRLTVL.

The gene calls are TRBV13 and TRBJ2-1; weak D call: TRBD1 (5 bases). The CDR3 sequence is 16 residues long. Trimming took off 0 bases at V and 6 bases at J, with 15 bases between the two ends. From germline, CDR1 is PRHDT and CDR2 FYEKMQ (reference sequence). DNA for the CDR3: TGTGCCAGCAGCTTAGGATCAGGGTTTAGATTCAATGAGCAGTTCTTC. This encodes CASSLGSGFRFNEQFF.